This is a list of T cell receptor beta chains from one sample in a study of quantifying T cell responses using KT2 cells. MiXCR was run by TCRdb on the UMI-ligation and nested PCR reads, yielding one entry per CDR3 protein. This sample has about 30,000 distinct CDR3 sequences, with roughly 7.2% found just once. Sequenced input: PBMCs spiked with cells of the T cell clone KT2. These receptor sequences come from a human donor. The CDR3 runs from the conserved cysteine through the conserved F or W. The D gene is left open where the match is weak. Not all rows give a size; the values are once, few, many and, for expanded clones, a class.

abundance: few
j_gene: TRBJ2-5
d_gene: .
v_gene: TRBV29-1
CDR3nt: TGCAGCGTTGAGGGACAAGAAGAGACCCAGTACTTC
CDR3aa: CSVEGQEETQYF

abundance: .
j_gene: TRBJ1-4
d_gene: TRBD1
v_gene: TRBV7-7
CDR3nt: TGTGCTAGCAGCCCCGGGACAGGGGGACATATTGAAAAACTGTTTTTT
CDR3aa: CASSPGTGGHIEKLFF

abundance: few
j_gene: TRBJ2-7
d_gene: .
v_gene: TRBV3-1
CDR3nt: TGTGCCAGCAGCCCCCTTGGTACACGCGAGCAGTACTTC
CDR3aa: CASSPLGTREQYF

abundance: many
j_gene: TRBJ1-2
d_gene: .
v_gene: TRBV5-6
CDR3nt: TGTGCCAGCAGCTTGGTTACAGGGCCGGGCTACACCTTC
CDR3aa: CASSLVTGPGYTF

abundance: many
j_gene: TRBJ2-5
d_gene: TRBD2
v_gene: TRBV20-1
CDR3nt: TGCAGTGCTAGAGACCCCAAACTAGCGCCTCAAGAGACCCAGTACTTC
CDR3aa: CSARDPKLAPQETQYF

abundance: many
j_gene: TRBJ2-1
d_gene: TRBD2
v_gene: TRBV7-2
CDR3nt: TGTGCCAGCAGCTTAGCGGCGACTAGCGGGAGGGATGAGCAGTTCTTC
CDR3aa: CASSLAATSGRDEQFF

abundance: many
j_gene: TRBJ1-6
d_gene: TRBD1
v_gene: TRBV3-1
CDR3nt: TGTGCCAGCAGCCAAGAGGAGGGGGGACAGGGGAATTCACCCCTCCACTTT
CDR3aa: CASSQEEGGQGNSPLHF

abundance: many
j_gene: TRBJ2-5
d_gene: .
v_gene: TRBV12-3/TRBV12-4
CDR3nt: TGTGCCAGCAGCGACCCCGCTCACCAAGAGACCCAGTACTTC
CDR3aa: CASSDPAHQETQYF

abundance: many
j_gene: TRBJ2-7
d_gene: TRBD1
v_gene: TRBV28
CDR3nt: TGTGCCAGCAGTCACGACAGGGATGGTTACGAGCAGTACTTC
CDR3aa: CASSHDRDGYEQYF

abundance: .
j_gene: TRBJ2-2
d_gene: .
v_gene: TRBV5-1
CDR3nt: TGCGCCAGCAGCCCGCTGGACTCGAACACCGGGGAGCTGTTTTTT
CDR3aa: CASSPLDSNTGELFF

abundance: few
j_gene: TRBJ2-7
d_gene: .
v_gene: TRBV6-1
CDR3nt: TGTGCCAGCAGTGAAGCACAAGCCTACGAGCAGTACTTC
CDR3aa: CASSEAQAYEQYF

abundance: many
j_gene: TRBJ2-6
d_gene: .
v_gene: TRBV12-3/TRBV12-4
CDR3nt: TGTGCCAGCAGTTCGTGGGGCTCTGGGGCCAACGTCCTGACTTTC
CDR3aa: CASSSWGSGANVLTF

abundance: .
j_gene: TRBJ1-5
d_gene: .
v_gene: TRBV20-1
CDR3nt: TGCAGTGCTAGGGCCCCGGTGCCGTCAAGCAATCAGCCCCAGCATTTT
CDR3aa: CSARAPVPSSNQPQHF

abundance: few
j_gene: TRBJ1-2
d_gene: .
v_gene: TRBV4-1
CDR3nt: TGCGCCAGCAGCCAAGAAGGGAGTAACTATGGCTACACCTTC
CDR3aa: CASSQEGSNYGYTF

abundance: many
j_gene: TRBJ2-5
d_gene: TRBD1
v_gene: TRBV29-1
CDR3nt: TGCAGCGCCCGGGACAGGGGCCGAGAGACCCAGTACTTC
CDR3aa: CSARDRGRETQYF

abundance: .
j_gene: TRBJ2-3
d_gene: TRBD1
v_gene: TRBV24-1
CDR3nt: TGTGCCACCAGTGATCCCCCCGGACAGGGGGCAGATACGCAGTATTTT
CDR3aa: CATSDPPGQGADTQYF

abundance: few
j_gene: TRBJ2-3
d_gene: .
v_gene: TRBV4-3
CDR3nt: TGCGCCAGCAGCCAAGGTAGACTAGACACAGATACGCAGTATTTT
CDR3aa: CASSQGRLDTDTQYF

abundance: many
j_gene: TRBJ2-1
d_gene: TRBD2
v_gene: TRBV28
CDR3nt: TGTGCCAGCAGTTCTACCGGGACTAGCGGGAGGGCCGTGCAGTTCTTC
CDR3aa: CASSSTGTSGRAVQFF

abundance: .
j_gene: TRBJ2-1
d_gene: TRBD2
v_gene: TRBV15
CDR3nt: TGTGCCACCATGGTGGATCTAGCGGGTTTTTACAATGAGCAGTTCTTC
CDR3aa: CATMVDLAGFYNEQFF

abundance: .
j_gene: TRBJ2-1
d_gene: .
v_gene: TRBV7-8
CDR3nt: TGTGCCAGCAGCTTAGTGAGGCGAGGATCCTACAATGAGCAGTTCTTC
CDR3aa: CASSLVRRGSYNEQFF

abundance: .
j_gene: TRBJ1-2
d_gene: .
v_gene: TRBV12-3/TRBV12-4
CDR3nt: TGTGCCAGCACCCACCCCAGGGGCTCTCCCGGCTACACCTTC
CDR3aa: CASTHPRGSPGYTF

abundance: .
j_gene: TRBJ1-1
d_gene: .
v_gene: TRBV18
CDR3nt: TGTGCCAGCTCACCATCAAAGCGCACTGAAGCTTTCTTT
CDR3aa: CASSPSKRTEAFF

abundance: .
j_gene: TRBJ2-1
d_gene: .
v_gene: TRBV10-3
CDR3nt: TGTGCCATCAGTGAGGGGGTCAGCTCCTACAATGAGCAGTTCTTC
CDR3aa: CAISEGVSSYNEQFF

abundance: .
j_gene: TRBJ1-6
d_gene: TRBD1
v_gene: TRBV14
CDR3nt: TGTGCCAGCAGCCAATGGACAGGGGAGCATTCACCCCTCCACTTT
CDR3aa: CASSQWTGEHSPLHF

abundance: .
j_gene: TRBJ2-1
d_gene: TRBD2
v_gene: TRBV27
CDR3nt: TGTGCCAGCGGCTGGACTAGCGGGAGATCCCGAGTTGATGAGCAGTTCTTC
CDR3aa: CASGWTSGRSRVDEQFF

abundance: few
j_gene: TRBJ2-7
d_gene: .
v_gene: TRBV6-6
CDR3nt: TGTGCCAGCAGTTACTTCGGGGGGCAGTACGAGCAGTACTTC
CDR3aa: CASSYFGGQYEQYF

abundance: many
j_gene: TRBJ2-5
d_gene: TRBD2
v_gene: TRBV4-2
CDR3nt: TGTGCCAGCAGCCCCTGGGGGCGGGGGGAAGAGACCCAGTACTTC
CDR3aa: CASSPWGRGEETQYF

abundance: few
j_gene: TRBJ2-5
d_gene: .
v_gene: TRBV11-3
CDR3nt: TGTGCCAGCAGCTCCCGACGTCTTACAAGAGAGACCCAGTACTTC
CDR3aa: CASSSRRLTRETQYF

abundance: many
j_gene: TRBJ2-1
d_gene: TRBD1
v_gene: TRBV6-4
CDR3nt: TGTGCCAGCAAGGCTGGACAGGGGATGAATGAGCAGTTCTTC
CDR3aa: CASKAGQGMNEQFF

abundance: many
j_gene: TRBJ1-5
d_gene: .
v_gene: TRBV30
CDR3nt: TGTGCCTGGAGAGGGGCAGGGGGCAATCAGCCCCAGCATTTT
CDR3aa: CAWRGAGGNQPQHF

abundance: many
j_gene: TRBJ2-1
d_gene: TRBD2
v_gene: TRBV4-2
CDR3nt: TGTGCCAGCAGCCAAGGGTTAGGGGCTAGCGGGTGGGATGAGCAGTTCTTC
CDR3aa: CASSQGLGASGWDEQFF